The 31 T cell receptor beta chains reported below all come from one sample, sequenced in a study of OX40 agonist ivuxolimab in advanced cancers. Repertoires were generated with immunoSEQ multiplex PCR, while TCRdb's copy carries only in-frame clones and drops some. Here the sample spans tens of thousands of clones, around 90% being singletons. The sample consisted of CD4+ or CD8+ T cells sorted from blood, taken in a trial of the OX40 agonist ivuxolimab. These receptor sequences come from an adult with an advanced solid tumor such as melanoma, head and neck, liver or kidney cancer.

J is TRBJ1-5 and V is TRBV5-5, with 8 nucleotides matching TRBD1. The trim removed 4 bases at V and 2 bases at J, leaving 8 bases unmatched. The CDR3 is 16 residues long. Per germline, CDR1 SGHKS and CDR2 YYEKEE (reference sequence). CDR3 residues: CASSQNVGQGNQPQHF. CDR3 in DNA: TGTGCCAGCAGCCAAAATGTGGGACAGGGCAATCAGCCCCAGCATTTT.

The rearrangement uses TRBV6-6 and TRBJ2-1, with D perhaps given as TRBD1 or TRBD2 (5 bases each). Trimming removed 6 bases from V and 10 bases from J, with 22 bases in between. The CDR3 has 15 residues. Germline CDR1 MNHNY, CDR2 SVGAGI (reference sequence). CDR3 DNA: TGTGCCAGCAGCTTCGAGGGGAGTTCAAATCGAGAGCAGTTCTTC. Amino acid sequence: CASSFEGSSNREQFF.

In its sample, this clone was seen once. The chain recombines TRBV18 with TRBJ2-1; no clear D. Deletions cut 3 bases from V and 3 bases from J, with 15 bases between. The CDR3 loop spans 16 amino acids. Germline loops: CDR1 KGHSH, CDR2 LQKENI. CDR3 nucleotides: TGTGCCAGCTCACCTAAGACATCTGGGTTCTACAATGAGCAGTTCTTC. Translating it yields CASSPKTSGFYNEQFF.

This clone was observed a few times. J is TRBJ2-3 and V is TRBV27; D call uncertain. Germline lookup yields CDR1 MNHEY and CDR2 SMNVEV (reference sequence). Trimming cost V 6 bases and J 2 bases, with 9 bases left between them. The length of the CDR3 is 13 residues. This CDR3 is CASRPRNTDTQYF. Here the CDR3 DNA reads TGTGCCAGCAGACCAAGAAACACAGATACGCAGTATTTT.

This clone has more than one count but fewer than ten. V is TRBV5-5 and J is TRBJ1-4; the match to TRBD1 covers 7 bases. V trimming: 3 bases; J trimming: 4 bases; junction bases outside the gene matches: 3. CDR3 size: 14 residues. Germline CDR1 and CDR2: SGHKS and YYEKEE (reference sequence). CDR3 coding DNA: TGTGCCAGCAGCTGGGACAGCTATAATGAAAAACTGTTTTTT. This codes for CASSWDSYNEKLFF.

This clone was seen just once. V gene TRBV18 combines with J gene TRBJ2-3, with D unresolved. CDR3 length equals 15 residues. The V and J ends lost 3 bases and 1 base respectively, with 11 bases between them. The germline V gene encodes CDR1 KGHSH and CDR2 LQKENI. This chain's CDR3 is CASSPPQPRTDTQYF. CDR3 DNA: TGTGCCAGCTCACCCCCACAGCCCCGCACAGATACGCAGTATTTT.

CDR3 loop: CASSNGQGGTNEKLFF. CDR3 nucleotides: TGTGCCAGTAGTAACGGACAGGGTGGAACTAATGAAAAACTGTTTTTT. The J gene is TRBJ1-4, the V gene TRBV19; 8 bases line up with TRBD1. Unmatched junction bases numbered 5, after V lost 4 bases and J lost 1 base. CDR3 length equals 16 residues. CDR1 and CDR2 (germline): LNHDA, SQIVND (reference sequence).

V usage is TRBV4-2 and J usage is TRBJ1-2; D may be TRBD1 (6 bases). Trimming left V 0 bases short and J 4 bases short, with 15 bases between. Germline V gene lookup returns CDR1 LGHNA and CDR2 YNFKEQ. The CDR3 extends over 16 amino acids. DNA of the CDR3: TGTGCCAGCAGCCAAGAATTACAGGGAACGACCTATGGCTACACCTTC. Translation gives CASSQELQGTTYGYTF.

The rearrangement uses TRBV6-1 and TRBJ1-6; TRBD1 is a possible D gene (6 bases). From germline, CDR1 is MNHNS and CDR2 SASEGT. The CDR3 covers 17 residues. V was cut by 2 bases and J by 5 bases, with 16 bases left in between. CDR3 sequence reads: CASSEWVGASNNSPLHF. The CDR3 region has the DNA TGTGCCAGCAGTGAATGGGTGGGGGCAAGCAATAATTCACCCCTCCACTTT.

The genes are TRBV6-1 and TRBJ1-2; weak D call: TRBD1 (6 bases). Germline loops: CDR1 MNHNS, CDR2 SASEGT. This CDR3 has 13 amino acids. With 4 bases removed from V and 8 bases from J, the gap between germline ends came to 14 bases. The CDR3: CASSGFRGEGYTF. The CDR3 region has the DNA TGTGCCAGCAGTGGTTTCAGGGGAGAAGGCTACACCTTC.

This chain joins TRBV9 and TRBJ1-2; unclear D gene. Germline assignment: CDR1 SGDLS and CDR2 YYNGEE. Trimming took off 0 bases at V and 6 bases at J, with 12 bases between the two ends. The CDR3 length is 14 residues. In DNA form, the CDR3 reads TGTGCCAGCAGCGTAGTGGTGAGTTACGATGGCTACACCTTC. This codes for CASSVVVSYDGYTF.

The rearrangement uses TRBV4-1 and TRBJ1-2; no reliable D call. The V gene's germline CDR1 is MGHRA and CDR2 YSYEKL. Trimming removed 0 bases from V and 7 bases from J, with 6 bases in between. The CDR3 is 12 amino acids. The CDR3 DNA reads TGCGCCAGCAGCCAAGAAGGATGTGGCTACACCTTC. As protein: CASSQEGCGYTF.

V usage is TRBV19 and J usage is TRBJ1-1, with 8 bases aligning to TRBD1. Germline V gives CDR1 LNHDA, CDR2 SQIVND (reference sequence). The V and J ends lost 3 bases and 2 bases, in that order; junction bases with no gene match: 11. The CDR3 totals 17 residues. This chain's CDR3 is CASSILRGREGNTEAFF. The DNA for the CDR3 is TGTGCCAGTAGTATTCTCAGGGGGCGAGAGGGAAACACTGAAGCTTTCTTT.

This CDR3 is CATARAEPYGYTF. DNA for the CDR3: TGTGCCACCGCTCGGGCAGAACCCTATGGCTACACCTTC. This rearrangement joins TRBV15 to TRBJ1-2; D is unclear. V lost 8 bases to trimming and J lost 4 bases, with 14 bases between them. The CDR3 totals 13 residues. CDR1 and CDR2 (germline): LNHNV, YYDKDF (reference sequence).

This clone was recorded once. J is TRBJ2-1 and V is TRBV5-6; the match to TRBD1 covers 9 bases. The length of the CDR3 is 16 residues. Germline V CDR1 and CDR2: SGHDT, YYEEEE. Germline trimming cut 1 base from V and 5 bases from J; bases unmatched to any gene: 7. DNA for the CDR3: TGTGCCAGCAGCTTGTACCGGGACAGGGTAAACAATGAGCAGTTCTTC. Its translation is CASSLYRDRVNNEQFF.

V is TRBV5-4 and J is TRBJ1-1; TRBD1 agrees at 9 bases. CDR3 length equals 16 residues. From germline, CDR1 is SGHNT and CDR2 YYREEE (reference sequence). The V segment lost 4 bases and the J segment 4 bases; nucleotides outside the gene matches: 11. CDR3 sequence: CASSLGQGREGTEAFF. CDR3 DNA sequence: TGTGCCAGCAGCCTAGGACAGGGGCGGGAGGGCACTGAAGCTTTCTTT.

CDR3 residues: CASSYSRGGNYGYTF. For the CDR3, the DNA is TGTGCCAGCAGTTACTCTAGGGGGGGAAACTATGGCTACACCTTC. V and J are TRBV6-6 and TRBJ1-2, with a weak D call TRBD1 (6 bases). The V end was cut by 0 bases, the J end by 2 bases, with 10 bases between. The CDR3 sequence is 15 residues long. Germline V gene sequence: CDR1 MNHNY, CDR2 SVGAGI (reference sequence).

The chain is built from TRBV5-6 and TRBJ2-3; no clear D. The CDR3 has 15 residues. V was clipped by 4 bases and J by 2 bases, with 14 bases between them. Germline assignment: CDR1 SGHDT and CDR2 YYEEEE. This CDR3 reads CASSPLDGATDTQYF. CDR3 DNA: TGTGCCAGCAGCCCGCTGGACGGAGCCACAGATACGCAGTATTTT.

The chain combines TRBV18 with TRBJ1-1; D is unresolved. Trimming cost V 3 bases and J 2 bases, with 10 bases left between them. CDR3 length equals 14 residues. Germline CDR1 and CDR2: KGHSH and LQKENI. This CDR3 is CASSPGRPNTEAFF. In DNA, the CDR3 is TGTGCCAGCTCACCGGGCCGGCCCAACACTGAAGCTTTCTTT.

The V call is TRBV2, the J call TRBJ1-1; TRBD1 matches 8 bases. Germline CDR1 and CDR2: SNHLY and FYNNEI. The length of the CDR3 is 13 residues. J gave up 5 bases and V 6 bases, and 5 bases lay outside the gene matches. Here the CDR3 DNA reads TGTGCCAGCAGCGGGACAGGAGGTACTGAAGCTTTCTTT. Protein: CASSGTGGTEAFF.

V and J are TRBV19 and TRBJ1-5; D call uncertain. CDR3 length equals 13 residues. The V gene's germline CDR1 is LNHDA and CDR2 SQIVND (reference sequence). V lost 5 bases and J 7 bases, leaving 12 bases between the germline ends. The CDR3 region has the DNA TGTGCCAGTAGTCCCCAGGTCGGGCAGCCCCAGCATTTT. It codes for CASSPQVGQPQHF.

The J gene is TRBJ1-1, the V gene TRBV5-6, with D hard to call. Germline CDR1 is SGHDT and CDR2 is YYEEEE. Trimming took off 1 base at V and 0 bases at J, with 13 bases between the two ends. The CDR3 spans 16 residues. The CDR3 loop is CASSLSGRSVNTEAFF. Written as DNA, the CDR3 is TGTGCCAGCAGCTTGTCGGGCCGGTCGGTGAACACTGAAGCTTTCTTT.

The CDR3 is CASSLGTGWNTEAFF. The DNA for the CDR3 is TGCGCCAGCAGCTTGGGGACAGGGTGGAACACTGAAGCTTTCTTT. The chain couples TRBV5-1 to TRBJ1-1; 8 bases are shared with TRBD1. Per germline, CDR1 SGHRS and CDR2 YFSETQ. The CDR3 contains 15 residues. The V and J ends lost 0 bases and 1 base, in that order; junction bases with no gene match: 2.

This chain joins TRBV6-5 and TRBJ2-7; TRBD2 aligns across 11 bases. The CDR3 length is 14 residues. Germline V gene sequence: CDR1 MNHEY, CDR2 SVGAGI. V dropped 5 bases and J dropped 3; count of bases not matched to a gene: 3. In DNA form, the CDR3 reads TGTGCCAGCAGTAAGCTAGCGGGGGGCTACGAGCAGTACTTC. It codes for CASSKLAGGYEQYF.

This chain links TRBV19 with TRBJ2-7, with D maybe TRBD1 (6 bases). V lost 4 bases, J lost 7 bases, and 17 bases lay in between. The V gene's germline CDR1 is LNHDA and CDR2 SQIVND (reference sequence). This CDR3 comprises 14 residues. The CDR3 nucleotides read TGTGCCAGTAGTACCAAACCCCAGGGGCGGGAGCAGTACTTC. It yields the protein CASSTKPQGREQYF.

This sequence joins TRBV15 and TRBJ1-4; the D gene is possibly TRBD1 (5 bases). CDR1 and CDR2 from the germline V gene are LNHNV and YYDKDF (reference sequence). The CDR3 spans 14 residues. The V and J ends lost 8 bases and 7 bases respectively, with 17 bases between them. The CDR3 sequence: CATPAKAGGEKLFF. In nucleotides, the CDR3 is TGTGCCACCCCCGCTAAGGCGGGGGGTGAAAAACTGTTTTTT.

In this sample, this clone turned up once. This chain uses TRBV27 with TRBJ2-3, with 13 positions matching TRBD2. CDR1 and CDR2 from the germline V gene are MNHEY and SMNVEV (reference sequence). Unmatched junction bases numbered 8, after V lost 6 bases and J lost 2 bases. This CDR3 spans 17 amino acids. The CDR3 DNA sequence: TGTGCCAGCAGCTGGACTAGCGGGGGAGATCTCACAGATACGCAGTATTTT. Its translation: CASSWTSGGDLTDTQYF.

This clone has just one count. V gene TRBV6-4 combines with J gene TRBJ2-1; 12 positions match TRBD1. Germline V gene data show CDR1 as MRHNA and CDR2 as SNTAGT. CDR3 length equals 16 residues. V shed 5 bases, J shed 9 bases, and the junction held 11 bases outside the gene matches. Here the CDR3 reads CASSFNPGTGGGEQFF. CDR3 coding DNA: TGTGCCAGCAGTTTCAATCCCGGGACAGGGGGCGGTGAGCAGTTCTTC.

The gene calls are TRBV27 and TRBJ1-6; D ambiguous. The ends were cut back, 2 bases at V and 11 bases at J, with 10 bases in the middle. The length of the CDR3 is 13 residues. The germline CDR1 and CDR2 sequences are MNHEY and SMNVEV (reference sequence). In DNA form, the CDR3 reads TGTGCCAGCAGTTTAAACAGAGAAACACCCCTCCACTTT. It translates to CASSLNRETPLHF.

The chain joins TRBV10-2 to TRBJ2-2; D not resolved. Between the trimmed V and J ends, which lost 7 bases and 1 base, there was a span of 10 bases. The CDR3 runs 14 residues. The germline gives CDR1 WSHSY, CDR2 SAAADI. The CDR3 sequence is CASKMGRNTGELFF. CDR3 DNA sequence: TGCGCCAGCAAAATGGGTCGGAACACCGGGGAGCTGTTTTTT.

The rearrangement joins TRBV25-1 to TRBJ1-4; D call uncertain. The CDR3 runs 15 residues. Germline values: CDR1 MGHDK, CDR2 SYGVNS. Trimming cost V 4 bases and J 8 bases, with 17 bases left between them. This CDR3 is CASSAPGVWREKLFF. The CDR3 coding sequence is TGTGCCAGCAGTGCCCCCGGGGTATGGAGGGAAAAACTGTTTTTT.